This TCR beta chain stems from a study of CD8 T cells in ankylosing spondylitis. The study's findings and limits: Reported data indicate significant enrichment of disease-linked clones within matched ankylosing spondylitis synovial fluid. The disease-linked clones had a CD8+ phenotype and low blood frequencies. One TCR beta motif, made up of under ten highly homologous variants, appeared characteristic of ankylosing spondylitis blood.

The V end lost 6 bases, the J end lost 6 bases, and 11 bases lay between the germline ends. Per the germline V gene, CDR1 is MNHNY and CDR2 is SVGAGI (reference sequence). The CDR3 is made up of 12 amino acids. Libraries of TCR beta came from quantitative 5'-RACE with molecular barcodes. One entry per CDR3 protein, called by TCRdb with MiXCR from the 5' RACE reads. The sample has around 160,000 distinct CDR3 sequences; roughly 12% are singletons. Regarding this clonotype: Its antigen is not identified.

Input material: blood, either unsorted or a sorted T cell fraction (not recorded which). The source is a male donor with ankylosing spondylitis or in good health (not recorded which). V usage is TRBV6-6 and J usage is TRBJ1-1; the D is unclear. CDR3 nucleotides: TGTGCCAGCAGCTCCCAGCGCGCTGAAGCTTTCTTT. Translated: CASSSQRAEAFF.